This T cell receptor beta chain is drawn from a study of T cell clonality in common variable immunodeficiency. Sequencing used immunoSEQ multiplex PCR; TCRdb keeps in-frame clones, though not all of them. The specimen has approximately 45,000 clones, none found just once. The CDR3 has 14 amino acids. The ends were cut back, 6 bases at V and 4 bases at J, with 16 bases in the middle. The germline V gene has CDR1 DFQATT and CDR2 SNEGSKA (reference sequence). This clone was seen many times. Antigen unknown. The CDR3 end is not reached by the read, which stops 3 residues before it; the germline J gene fills it in. Findings and limits, study-wide: Repertoire-complication correlations in CVID were limited by patient heterogeneity. Fewer deletions and N-nucleotide insertions were reportedly seen in common variable immunodeficiency TCR beta sequences.

The chain carries TRBV20-1 and TRBJ1-5; no reliable D call. The receptor was isolated from a person aged 18-70 years in good health. What was sequenced was peripheral blood mononuclear cells. The DNA read from the CDR3 is TGCAGTGCGAGCTCCACACTACGGAATCAGCCC. This sequence encodes CSASSTLRNQP. The entire CDR3 is CSASSTLRNQPQHF.